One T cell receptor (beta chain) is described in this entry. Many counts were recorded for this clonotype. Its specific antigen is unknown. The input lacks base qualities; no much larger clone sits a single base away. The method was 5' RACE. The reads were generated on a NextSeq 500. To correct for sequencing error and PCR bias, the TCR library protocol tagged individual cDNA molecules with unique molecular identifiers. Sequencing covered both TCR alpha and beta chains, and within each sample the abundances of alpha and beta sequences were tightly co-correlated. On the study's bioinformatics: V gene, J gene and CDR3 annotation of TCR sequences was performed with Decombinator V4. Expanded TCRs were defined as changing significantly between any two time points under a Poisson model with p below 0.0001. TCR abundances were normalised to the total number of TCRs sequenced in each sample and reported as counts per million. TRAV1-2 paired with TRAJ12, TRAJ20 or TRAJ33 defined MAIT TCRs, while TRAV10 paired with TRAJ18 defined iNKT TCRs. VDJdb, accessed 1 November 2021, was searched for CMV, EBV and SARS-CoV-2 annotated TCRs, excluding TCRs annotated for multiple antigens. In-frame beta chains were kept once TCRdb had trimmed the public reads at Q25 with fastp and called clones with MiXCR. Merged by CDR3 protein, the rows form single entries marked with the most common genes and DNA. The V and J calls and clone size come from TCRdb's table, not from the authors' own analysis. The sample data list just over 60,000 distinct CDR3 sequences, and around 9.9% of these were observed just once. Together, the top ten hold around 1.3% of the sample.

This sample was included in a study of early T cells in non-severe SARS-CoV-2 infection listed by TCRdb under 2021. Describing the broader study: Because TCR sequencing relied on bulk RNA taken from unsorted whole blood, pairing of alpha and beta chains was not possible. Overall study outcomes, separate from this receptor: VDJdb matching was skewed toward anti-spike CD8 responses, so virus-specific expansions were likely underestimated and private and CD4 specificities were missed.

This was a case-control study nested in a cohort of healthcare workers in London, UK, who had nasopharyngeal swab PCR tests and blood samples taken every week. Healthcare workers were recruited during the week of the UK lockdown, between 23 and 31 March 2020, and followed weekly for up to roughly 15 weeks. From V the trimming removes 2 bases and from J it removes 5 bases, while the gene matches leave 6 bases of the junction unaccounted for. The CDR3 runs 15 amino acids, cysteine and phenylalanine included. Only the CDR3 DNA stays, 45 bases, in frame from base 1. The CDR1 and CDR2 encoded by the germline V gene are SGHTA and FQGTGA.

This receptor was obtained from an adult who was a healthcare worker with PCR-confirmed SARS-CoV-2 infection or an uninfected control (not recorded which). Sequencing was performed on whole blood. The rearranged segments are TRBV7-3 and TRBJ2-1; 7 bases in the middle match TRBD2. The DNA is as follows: TGTGCCAGCAGCTTATATCAGCGGGGCCACAATGAGCAGTTCTTC. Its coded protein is CASSLYQRGHNEQFF.